Shown below are 21 T cell receptor beta chains from a single sample sequenced in a study of cytotoxic CD8 clonotypes in ibrutinib-treated CLL. Produced via immunoSEQ multiplex PCR; TCRdb's table is partial and in-frame only. This sample has some 70,000 clones; 90% occur once, and the top ten carry 3.1%. This specimen was PBMCs, taken after 12 months of ibrutinib treatment. All receptors come from a human donor with chronic lymphocytic leukemia.

J is TRBJ2-1 and V is TRBV11-2, with 7 bases aligning to TRBD1. V was clipped by 6 bases and J by 6 bases; unmatched bases: 5. Germline assignment: CDR1 SGHAT and CDR2 FQNNGV. CDR3 length: 13 residues. The CDR3 sequence is CASRPGTANEQFF. The CDR3 nucleotides are TGTGCCAGCAGACCCGGGACAGCCAATGAGCAGTTCTTC.

The chain combines TRBV10-2 with TRBJ2-1; D call uncertain. There are 13 residues in the CDR3. Deletions cut 10 bases from V and 0 bases from J, with 10 bases between. Germline V gene data show CDR1 as WSHSY and CDR2 as SAAADI. CDR3 nucleotide sequence: TGCGCCACGGGCTCCCACTCCTACAATGAGCAGTTCTTC. This translates into CATGSHSYNEQFF.

The CDR3 reads CASRRTSGEQFF. CDR3 bases: TGTGCCAGCAGACGTACTAGCGGTGAGCAGTTCTTC. The rearrangement joins TRBV19 to TRBJ2-1, with 8 nucleotides matching TRBD2. Germline-derived CDR1 and CDR2 are LNHDA and SQIVND (reference sequence). This CDR3 has 12 amino acids. V lost 9 bases and J lost 9; bases outside the gene matches: 7.

This chain uses TRBV10-1 with TRBJ2-2; tentative D call: TRBD1 (5 bases). From germline, CDR1 is WNHNN and CDR2 SYGVQD (reference sequence). The ends were cut back, 0 bases at V and 0 bases at J, with 5 bases in the middle. The length of the CDR3 is 15 residues. CDR3 amino acids: CASSESQANTGELFF. The CDR3 DNA reads TGCGCCAGCAGTGAGTCACAGGCGAACACCGGGGAGCTGTTTTTT.

The chain carries TRBV7-9 and TRBJ2-7; TRBD2 agrees at 7 bases. This CDR3 region has 16 residues. Germline V gene data show CDR1 as SEHNR and CDR2 as FQNEAQ (reference sequence). V lost 2 bases to trimming and J lost 2 bases; unmatched junction nucleotides: 9. The CDR3 spells CASSLWSAGETYEQYF. Written as DNA, the CDR3 is TGTGCCAGCAGCTTATGGTCGGCGGGAGAGACCTACGAGCAGTACTTC.

The chain uses TRBV6-1 and TRBJ2-7, with 7 bases lining up with TRBD1. This CDR3 spans 15 amino acids. After removal of 1 base from V and 2 bases from J, the junction contained 5 bases not matched to a gene. Per the germline V gene, CDR1 is MNHNS and CDR2 is SASEGT. The CDR3 nucleotides read TGTGCCAGCAGTGAAGGGCAGGGGGTGACCTACGAGCAGTACTTC. It translates to CASSEGQGVTYEQYF.

The genes are TRBV19 and TRBJ1-2, with a possible D match to TRBD1 (6 bases). Germline V lookup: CDR1 LNHDA, CDR2 SQIVND (reference sequence). This CDR3 region has 12 residues. Trimming removed 6 bases at V and 2 bases at J, with 7 bases between. The CDR3 spells CASRDRNYGYTF. Here the CDR3 DNA reads TGTGCCAGTAGGGACAGAAACTATGGCTACACCTTC.

The rearrangement links TRBV5-1 to TRBJ1-4, with 7 bases that match TRBD1. V shed 1 base and J 0 bases; nucleotides not matched to a gene: 9. The CDR3 is 18 amino acids. Germline CDR1 SGHRS, CDR2 YFSETQ. Written as DNA, the CDR3 is TGCGCCAGCAGCTTGAGCCCCTCAGGGGGAACAACTAATGAAAAACTGTTTTTT. Protein product: CASSLSPSGGTTNEKLFF.

This clone was recorded only once. This chain joins TRBV7-8 and TRBJ2-2; TRBD2 matches at 10 bases. This CDR3 is built from 22 residues. V was clipped by 0 bases and J by 1 base; unmatched bases: 17. Per germline, CDR1 SGHVS and CDR2 FQNEAQ. CDR3 amino acids: CASSLARVAGGRRGRNTGELFF. CDR3 sequence (DNA): TGTGCCAGCAGCTTAGCGAGGGTAGCGGGAGGAAGGAGGGGTCGGAACACCGGGGAGCTGTTTTTT.

V is TRBV4-3 and J is TRBJ2-1; D gene uncertain. Trimming left V 0 bases short and J 5 bases short, with 11 bases between. The CDR3 runs 15 residues. Germline CDR1 is LGHNA and CDR2 is YSLEER. In DNA form, the CDR3 reads TGCGCCAGCAGCCAAGATCCCGACCCTAACAATGAGCAGTTCTTC. Its protein is CASSQDPDPNNEQFF.

V gene TRBV6-5 combines with J gene TRBJ1-2; no clear D. CDR1 and CDR2 from the germline V gene are MNHEY and SVGAGI. V was pared by 0 bases and J by 4 bases, with 12 bases between. The CDR3 length is 15 residues. CDR3 bases: TGTGCCAGCAGTTACTCCGTCTCGAGACTCTATGGCTACACCTTC. Protein product: CASSYSVSRLYGYTF.

The chain joins TRBV27 to TRBJ1-1; a weak D match, TRBD1 (6 bases). Germline loops: CDR1 MNHEY, CDR2 SMNVEV (reference sequence). Trimming removed 8 bases at V and 8 bases at J, with 18 bases between. CDR3 length equals 13 residues. The CDR3 nucleotides are TGTGCCAGCTTTTTTTACCCCCAGGGGGAAGCTTTCTTT. Translation gives CASFFYPQGEAFF.

This rearrangement joins TRBV30 to TRBJ1-2, with TRBD1 matching over 7 bases. In germline, CDR1 is GTSNPN, CDR2 SVGIG (reference sequence). The CDR3 length is 14 residues. The V gene end was trimmed by 6 bases and the J gene end by 7 bases; junction bases not matched to a gene: 14. CDR3 region: CACNRDSSRSGYTF. In DNA form, the CDR3 reads TGTGCCTGTAACAGGGACAGTTCTAGGTCTGGCTACACCTTC.

This chain uses TRBV4-3 with TRBJ2-5; tentative D call: TRBD1 (8 bases). CDR3 length equals 16 residues. Between the trimmed V and J ends, which lost 1 base and 5 bases, there was a span of 17 bases. The germline V gene encodes CDR1 LGHNA and CDR2 YSLEER. The CDR3 sequence: CASSQVQGAGGETQYF. The CDR3 DNA reads as TGCGCCAGCAGCCAAGTGCAGGGGGCCGGGGGGGAGACCCAGTACTTC.

The rearrangement links TRBV4-1 to TRBJ2-7; 10 bases match TRBD2. V was clipped by 1 base and J by 5 bases; unmatched bases: 11. This CDR3 is built from 17 residues. CDR1 and CDR2 from the germline V gene are MGHRA and YSYEKL. CDR3 nucleotide sequence: TGCGCCAGCAGCCAAGTTATGCCGGGACTAGCGTCTCACGAGCAGTACTTC. This gives the protein CASSQVMPGLASHEQYF.

The rearrangement uses TRBV27 and TRBJ1-4; tentatively, D is TRBD1 (5 bases). V was pared by 3 bases and J by 7 bases, with 12 bases between. Germline V CDR1 and CDR2: MNHEY, SMNVEV (reference sequence). The CDR3 has 14 residues. CDR3 in DNA: TGTGCCAGCAGTTTCACGCAGGGAGGTGAAAAACTGTTTTTT. This codes for CASSFTQGGEKLFF.

The V gene is TRBV28, the J gene TRBJ2-4; D is perhaps TRBD1 (5 bases). CDR3 length equals 14 residues. In germline, CDR1 is MDHEN, CDR2 SYDVKM. V lost 6 bases, J lost 2 bases, and 11 bases lay in between. DNA for the CDR3: TGTGCCAGCAGGGCAGACAGATCCAAAAACATTCAGTACTTC. As protein: CASRADRSKNIQYF.

The CDR3 reads CASSYSGVLSYEQYF. The CDR3 DNA is TGTGCCAGCAGCTACTCAGGGGTCTTGTCCTACGAGCAGTACTTC. The rearrangement uses TRBV5-8 and TRBJ2-7, with D perhaps matching TRBD1 (6 bases). Deletions cut 3 bases from V and 1 base from J, with 14 bases between. The CDR3 has 15 residues. Germline V CDR1 and CDR2: SGHTS, YDEGEE.

The CDR3 sequence: CASSLTTKASSGNTIYF. The CDR3, as DNA: TGTGCCAGCAGCTTAACGACAAAGGCGAGCTCTGGAAACACCATATATTTT. The genes are TRBV7-8 and TRBJ1-3; D call uncertain. Germline CDR1 and CDR2: SGHVS and FQNEAQ. Deletions cut 2 bases from V and 0 bases from J, with 14 bases between. The CDR3 runs to 17 residues.

CDR3 sequence (DNA): TGTGCCAGCAGCCTCCGGACTAGCGGGAGGAGCGAGCAGTACTTC. Translated, it gives CASSLRTSGRSEQYF. The chain recombines TRBV7-2 with TRBJ2-7; 14 bases match TRBD2. This CDR3 has 15 amino acids. Germline V gene lookup returns CDR1 SGHTA and CDR2 FQGNSA. With 5 bases clipped from V and 6 bases from J, the junction kept 6 bases outside the gene matches.

This clone appeared once. The chain employs TRBV11-3 and TRBJ2-1, with 10 nucleotides matching TRBD2. CDR1 and CDR2 (germline): SGHNT, YENEEA. V lost 9 bases, J lost 8 bases, and 13 bases stayed unmatched. This CDR3 contains 15 residues. The CDR3: CASKKGSGRAYEQFF. In nucleotides, the CDR3 is TGTGCCAGTAAAAAAGGGAGCGGGAGGGCCTATGAGCAGTTCTTC.